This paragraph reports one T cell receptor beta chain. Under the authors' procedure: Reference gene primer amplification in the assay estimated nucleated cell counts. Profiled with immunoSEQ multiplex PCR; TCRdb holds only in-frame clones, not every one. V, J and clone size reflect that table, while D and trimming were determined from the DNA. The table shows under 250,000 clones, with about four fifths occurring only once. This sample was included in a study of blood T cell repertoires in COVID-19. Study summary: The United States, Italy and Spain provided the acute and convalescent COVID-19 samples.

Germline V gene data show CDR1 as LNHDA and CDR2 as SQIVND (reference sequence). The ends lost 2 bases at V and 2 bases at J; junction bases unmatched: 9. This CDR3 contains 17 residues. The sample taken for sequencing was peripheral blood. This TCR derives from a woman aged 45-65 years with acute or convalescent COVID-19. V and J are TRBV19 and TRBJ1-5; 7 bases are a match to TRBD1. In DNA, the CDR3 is TGTGCCAGTAGTATAAAGACAGGGTTGAAGGGCAATCAGCCCCAGCATTTT. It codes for CASSIKTGLKGNQPQHF.